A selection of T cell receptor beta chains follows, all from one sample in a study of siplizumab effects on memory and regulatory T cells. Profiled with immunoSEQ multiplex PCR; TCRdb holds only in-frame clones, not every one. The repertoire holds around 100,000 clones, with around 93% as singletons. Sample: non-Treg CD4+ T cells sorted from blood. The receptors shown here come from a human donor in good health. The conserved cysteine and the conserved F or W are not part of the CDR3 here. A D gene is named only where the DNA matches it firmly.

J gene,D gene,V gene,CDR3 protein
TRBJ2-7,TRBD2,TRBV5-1,ASSLGGTTSYEQY
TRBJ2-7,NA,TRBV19,ASSWTLRSYEQY
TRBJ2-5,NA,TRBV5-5,ASSVPGRIQETQY
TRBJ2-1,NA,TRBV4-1,ASSQGWGEQF
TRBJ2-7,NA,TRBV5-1,ASSPAPGTYEQY
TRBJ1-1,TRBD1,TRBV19,ASSIGQADTEAF
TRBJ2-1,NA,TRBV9,ASSPNPRGSYNEQF
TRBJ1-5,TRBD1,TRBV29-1,SVGGQDNQPQH
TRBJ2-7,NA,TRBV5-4,ASSLGLDYEQY
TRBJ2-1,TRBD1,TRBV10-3,AISDPGTGGGNEQF
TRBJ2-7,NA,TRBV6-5,ASSLGSLSSYEQY
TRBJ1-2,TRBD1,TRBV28,ASITGDYGYT
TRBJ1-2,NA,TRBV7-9,ASSRSRGPNYGYT
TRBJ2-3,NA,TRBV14,ASSQDGSASMADTQY
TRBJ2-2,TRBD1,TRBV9,ASSVSPGTGGTGELF
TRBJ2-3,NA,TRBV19,ASSTRDLSNTQY
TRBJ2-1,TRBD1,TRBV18,ASSPPSGGSFYNEQF
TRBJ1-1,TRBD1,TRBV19,ASSESGGSGQAF
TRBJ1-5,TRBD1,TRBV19,ASSLDREGNQPQH
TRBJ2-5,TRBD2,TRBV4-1,ASSHSLAEETQY
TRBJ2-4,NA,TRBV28,ASSQGRGAKNIQY
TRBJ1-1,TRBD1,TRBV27,ASSPGQGAEAF
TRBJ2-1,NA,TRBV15,ATSWGQSSYNEQF
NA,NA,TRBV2,ASRRGGASSYEQY
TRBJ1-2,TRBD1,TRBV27,ASRRQGDIDGYT
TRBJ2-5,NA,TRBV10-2,ASSEWGETQY
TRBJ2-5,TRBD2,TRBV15,ATSTGTSGRRETQY
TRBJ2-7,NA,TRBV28,ASIGAGSRSVSYEQY
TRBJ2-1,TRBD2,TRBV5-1,ASSLGLAGEQF
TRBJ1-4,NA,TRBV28,ASSSPQGGGDEKLF